This is a list of T cell receptor beta chains from one sample in a study of blood T cell repertoires in COVID-19. The table came from immunoSEQ multiplex PCR; TCRdb's copy has only in-frame clones and leaves some out. There are nearly 400,000 clones in the sample; about 90% occur only once, and about 1.7% lies in the top ten. Sequencing input: PBMCs or T cells enriched from blood (not recorded which). Receptors were obtained from a woman aged 25 to 39 who had recovered from COVID-19. CDR3s include the opening cysteine and the closing phenylalanine or tryptophan. A D gene is named only where the DNA matches it firmly. Part of the rows lack a size; the others show once, few, many or a class for expanded clones.

v_gene	d_gene	abundance	j_gene	CDR3nt	CDR3aa
TRBV7-9	.	.	TRBJ2-4	TGTGCCAGCAGCTTAGTCCCCGGCCAGGTTGGGGCCAAAAACATTCAGTACTTC	CASSLVPGQVGAKNIQYF
TRBV29-1	.	.	TRBJ1-1	TGCAGCGTTGACAGGGCGAGCACTGAAGCTTTCTTT	CSVDRASTEAFF
TRBV18	.	.	TRBJ1-3	TGTGCCAGCTCACCAAACAGTGGAAACACCATATATTTT	CASSPNSGNTIYF
TRBV3-1/TRBV3-2	.	.	TRBJ1-4	TGTGCCAGCAGCCCCCGGACAGCGAATGGAGAAAAACTGTTTTTT	CASSPRTANGEKLFF
TRBV7-6	TRBD1	.	TRBJ2-3	TGTGCCAGCAGCTTAGCTGGGACAGGGGTGAGAAGCACAGATACGCAGTATTTT	CASSLAGTGVRSTDTQYF
TRBV19	TRBD2	.	TRBJ2-3	TGTGCCAGTAGTTCTGTTAGCGGGAGGGTCACAGATACGCAGTATTTT	CASSSVSGRVTDTQYF
TRBV4-1	.	.	TRBJ2-2	TGCGCCAGCAGCCAAGAATTGAGCGGCGATGAGCTGTTTTTT	CASSQELSGDELFF
TRBV11-3	TRBD2	once	TRBJ2-3	TGTGCCAGCAGTCCACTAGCGGGAGCGGCGCAGTATTTT	CASSPLAGAAQYF
TRBV9	.	.	TRBJ2-7	TGTGCCAGCAGCGTATCACCGGGACACTCCTACGAGCAGTACTTC	CASSVSPGHSYEQYF
TRBV18	.	.	TRBJ1-1	TGTGCCAGCTCACCAGGGGGGGTCATGAACACTGAAGCTTTCTTT	CASSPGGVMNTEAFF
TRBV3-1/TRBV3-2	.	.	TRBJ2-7	TGTGCCAGCAGCCAGGGACAAGGACTGGCTCGGGAGCAGTACTTC	CASSQGQGLAREQYF
TRBV2	.	few	TRBJ1-2	TGTGCCAGCAGTGGGACCGAGGGAGCGATCTATGGCTACACCTTC	CASSGTEGAIYGYTF
TRBV13	.	.	TRBJ2-3	TGTGCCAGCAGCTTGAGACCGGCGGCGATCACAGATACGCAGTATTTT	CASSLRPAAITDTQYF
TRBV5-1	TRBD2	.	TRBJ2-3	TGCGCCAGCAGCCCTGGACTAGCGGGCGATACGCAGTATTTT	CASSPGLAGDTQYF
TRBV7-8	TRBD1	.	TRBJ2-1	TGTGCCAGCAGCTTAACCCACACAGGGGGATACCCCAATGAGCAGTTCTTC	CASSLTHTGGYPNEQFF
TRBV7-2	TRBD2	.	TRBJ2-1	TGTGCCAGCAGCACCCTAGCGGGACCCTACAATGAGCAGTTCTTC	CASSTLAGPYNEQFF
TRBV4-1	.	.	TRBJ1-1	TGCGCCAGCAAGTCCGGGGGGGCTGGTGCGGGGAACACTGAAGCTTTCTTT	CASKSGGAGAGNTEAFF
TRBV4-1	TRBD2	.	TRBJ2-1	TGCGCCAGCAGCCGCAGCGGGAGGGCCGGTAATGAGCAGTTCTTC	CASSRSGRAGNEQFF
TRBV27	TRBD1	.	TRBJ1-2	TGTGCCAGCAGTTCGGACAGGGAAGAAAATGGCTACACCTTC	CASSSDREENGYTF
TRBV4-1	.	.	TRBJ2-1	TGCGCCAGCAGCCAACCTACTAGATCCCTCTACAATGAGCAGTTCTTC	CASSQPTRSLYNEQFF
TRBV5-4	TRBD2	.	TRBJ2-7	TGTGCCAGCAGCCCAGGAATGTCGGGGGGGACCTACGAGCAGTACTTC	CASSPGMSGGTYEQYF
TRBV7-2	TRBD2	.	TRBJ2-3	TGTGCCAGCAGTCCCTTATCCGGGACTAGCGGGCCCCGTACGCAGTATTTT	CASSPLSGTSGPRTQYF
TRBV5-1	TRBD1	.	TRBJ2-7	TGCGCCAGCAGACCATCCGGACAGGGGGCATTCGAGCAGTACTTC	CASRPSGQGAFEQYF
TRBV7-8	.	.	TRBJ1-3	TGTGCCAGCAGCTCAGACAGACGCAGAGGAAACACCATATATTTT	CASSSDRRRGNTIYF
TRBV7-2	TRBD1	.	TRBJ1-1	TGTGCCAGCAGCTTATACAGGGGTGAAGCTTTCTTT	CASSLYRGEAFF
TRBV11-2	.	.	TRBJ1-4	TGTGCCAGCAGCTTAGGGGTCCGGGAGGCGGATGAAAAACTGTTTTTT	CASSLGVREADEKLFF
TRBV10-3	TRBD1	.	TRBJ2-7	TGTGCCATCAGCCCGAGTGGGGGGACAGGGTACTACGAGCAGTACTTC	CAISPSGGTGYYEQYF
TRBV7-9	.	.	TRBJ2-2	TGTGCCAGCAGCTTAACAGCCACCGGGGAGCTGTTTTTT	CASSLTATGELFF
TRBV3-1/TRBV3-2	.	.	TRBJ2-1	TGTGCCAGCAGCCGCCGGGACTCCTACAATGAGCAGTTCTTC	CASSRRDSYNEQFF
TRBV29-1	TRBD1	.	TRBJ1-4	TGCAGTGTTATAGGACAGGGAGGTGAAAAACTGTTTTTT	CSVIGQGGEKLFF
TRBV30	.	once	TRBJ1-4	TGTGCCTGGGAGCGACAGAAGAATGAAAAACTGTTTTTT	CAWERQKNEKLFF
TRBV27	TRBD1	.	TRBJ2-5	TGTGCCAGCAGTTTGGACAGGGGATTTCGTGAGACCCAGTACTTC	CASSLDRGFRETQYF
TRBV7-9	.	.	TRBJ1-1	TGTGCCAGCAGCCCCATAGGGGGGGCGAACACTGAAGCTTTCTTT	CASSPIGGANTEAFF
TRBV7-3	TRBD1	once	TRBJ2-2	TGTGCCAGCAGCCTCCAGGGGGCCGGGGAGCTGTTTTTT	CASSLQGAGELFF
TRBV24-1	.	.	TRBJ2-3	TGTGCCACCGCGCTAGAGGGAACAGATACGCAGTATTTT	CATALEGTDTQYF